This T cell receptor beta chain comes out of a study of regulatory T cells in long-lasting Graves disease. Construction of the TCR beta libraries employed iRepertoire HTBI primers in conjunction with Arm-PCR of CDR3 regions. TCRdb used MiXCR to reprocess the multiplex PCR reads, holding one entry per CDR3 protein. The data show approximately 400,000 distinct CDR3 sequences, with about 15% seen just once and around 15% held by the top ten. Time point here: newly diagnosed GD, antithyroid drugs for less than 3 months. PBMC-extracted RNA yielded the TCR library. Roughly 10-milliliter peripheral blood samples went into EDTA tubes. In addition, the sample was reused for a study of T cells in Graves' hyperthyroidism and ophthalmopathy.

This receptor was identified in a woman in her thirties with Graves disease. Sequences were derived from peripheral blood mononuclear cells (PBMCs), sampled at new diagnosis, from a patient treated with antithyroid drugs.

The CDR3 nucleotides read TGTGCCAGCACCGGACTAGCGGGAGCGAACACCGGGGAGCTGTTTTTT. Translating it yields CASTGLAGANTGELFF. The chain employs TRBV28 and TRBJ2-2, with 13 bases fitting TRBD2. Per germline, CDR1 MDHEN and CDR2 SYDVKM. V dropped 7 bases and J dropped 0; count of bases not matched to a gene: 2. This CDR3 contains 16 residues.